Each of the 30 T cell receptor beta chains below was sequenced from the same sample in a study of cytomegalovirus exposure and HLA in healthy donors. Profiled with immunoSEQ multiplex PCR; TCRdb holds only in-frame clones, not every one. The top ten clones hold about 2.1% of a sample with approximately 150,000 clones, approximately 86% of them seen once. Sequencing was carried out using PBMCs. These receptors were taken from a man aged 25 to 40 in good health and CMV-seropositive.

CDR3 sequence: CASSLEAKGYGYTF. Here the CDR3 DNA reads TGTGCCAGCAGCTTAGAGGCCAAGGGGTATGGCTACACCTTC. V is TRBV7-6 and J is TRBJ1-2; perhaps TRBD1 as D (5 bases). Germline CDR1 reads SGHVS; CDR2 reads FNYEAQ. The CDR3 is made up of 14 amino acids. V lost 1 base and J 5 bases, leaving 11 bases between the germline ends.

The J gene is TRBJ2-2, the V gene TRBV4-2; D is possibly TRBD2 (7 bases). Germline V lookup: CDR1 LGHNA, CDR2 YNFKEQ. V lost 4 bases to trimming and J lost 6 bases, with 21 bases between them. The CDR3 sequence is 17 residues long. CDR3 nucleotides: TGTGCCAGCAGCCGCCCCGGGAGCGCGGGGGCCGCCGGGGAGCTGTTTTTT. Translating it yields CASSRPGSAGAAGELFF.

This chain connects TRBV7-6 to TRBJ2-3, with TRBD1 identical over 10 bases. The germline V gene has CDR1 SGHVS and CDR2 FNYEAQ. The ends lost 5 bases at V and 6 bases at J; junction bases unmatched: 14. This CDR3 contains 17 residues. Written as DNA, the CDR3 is TGTGCCAGCAGCGAATACCGGGACAGGGGCTCTGCGGATACGCAGTATTTT. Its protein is CASSEYRDRGSADTQYF.

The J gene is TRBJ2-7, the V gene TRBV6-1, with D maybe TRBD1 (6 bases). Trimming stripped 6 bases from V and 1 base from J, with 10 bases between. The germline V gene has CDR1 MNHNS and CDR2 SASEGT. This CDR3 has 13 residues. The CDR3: CASRSDRSYEQYF. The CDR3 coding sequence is TGTGCCAGCAGGTCGGACAGATCCTACGAGCAGTACTTC.

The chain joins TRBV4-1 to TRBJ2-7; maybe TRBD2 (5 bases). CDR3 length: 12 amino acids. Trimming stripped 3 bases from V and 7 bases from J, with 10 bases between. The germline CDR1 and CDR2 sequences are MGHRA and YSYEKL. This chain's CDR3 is CASSHAGQEQYF. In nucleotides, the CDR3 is TGCGCCAGCAGCCATGCGGGCCAGGAGCAGTACTTC.

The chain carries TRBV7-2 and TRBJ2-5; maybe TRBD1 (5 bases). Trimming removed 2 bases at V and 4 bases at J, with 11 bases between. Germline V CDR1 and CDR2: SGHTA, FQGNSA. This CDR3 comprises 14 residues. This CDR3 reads CASSLYRLRETQYF. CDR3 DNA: TGTGCCAGCAGCTTATACAGGTTGAGAGAGACCCAGTACTTC. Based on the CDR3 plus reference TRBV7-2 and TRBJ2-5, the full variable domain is GAGVSQSPSNKVTEKGKDVELRCDPISGHTALYWYRQSLGQGLEFLIYFQGNSAPDKSGLPSDRFSAERTGGSVSTLTIQRTQQEDSAVYLCASSLYRLRETQYFGPGTRLLVL.

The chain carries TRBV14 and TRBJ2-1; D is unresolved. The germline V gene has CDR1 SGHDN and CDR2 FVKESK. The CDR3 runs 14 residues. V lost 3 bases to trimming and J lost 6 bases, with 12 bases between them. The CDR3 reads CASSQVLLPNEQFF. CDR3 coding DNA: TGTGCCAGCAGCCAGGTACTTCTACCCAATGAGCAGTTCTTC.

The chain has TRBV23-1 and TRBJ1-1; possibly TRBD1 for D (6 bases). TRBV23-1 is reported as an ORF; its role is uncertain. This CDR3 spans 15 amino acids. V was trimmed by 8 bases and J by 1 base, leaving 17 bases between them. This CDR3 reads CASGLNRAENTEAFF. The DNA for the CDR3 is TGCGCCAGCGGACTTAACAGGGCGGAGAACACTGAAGCTTTCTTT.

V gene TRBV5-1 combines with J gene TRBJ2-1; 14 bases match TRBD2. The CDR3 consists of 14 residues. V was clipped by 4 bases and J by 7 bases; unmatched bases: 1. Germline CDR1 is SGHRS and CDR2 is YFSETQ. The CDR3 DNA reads TGCGCCAGCAGCGGGACTAGCGGGGGTAATGAGCAGTTCTTC. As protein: CASSGTSGGNEQFF.

The CDR3 is CASSWEMASGVRETQYF. The CDR3, as DNA: TGTGCCAGCAGCTGGGAGATGGCTAGCGGTGTTAGAGAGACCCAGTACTTC. The chain couples TRBV5-6 to TRBJ2-5, with TRBD2 identical over 7 bases. This CDR3 is 17 amino acids long. Per germline, CDR1 SGHDT and CDR2 YYEEEE. Losses at the gene ends were 3 bases for V and 4 bases for J; bases not matched to a gene: 15.

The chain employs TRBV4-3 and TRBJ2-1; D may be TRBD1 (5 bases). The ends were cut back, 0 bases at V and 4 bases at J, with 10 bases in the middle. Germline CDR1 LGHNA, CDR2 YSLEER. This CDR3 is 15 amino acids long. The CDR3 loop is CASSQDGNRYNEQFF. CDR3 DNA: TGCGCCAGCAGCCAAGATGGGAACAGGTACAATGAGCAGTTCTTC.

The CDR3 DNA sequence: TGTGCCAGCAGTTACTATCGGGGTAGCAATCAGCCCCAGCATTTT. Amino acids: CASSYYRGSNQPQHF. The chain recombines TRBV6-5 with TRBJ1-5; D gene ambiguous. The CDR3 totals 15 residues. V was shortened by 1 base and J by 0 bases, with 7 bases between the two germline ends. The germline gives CDR1 MNHEY, CDR2 SVGAGI.

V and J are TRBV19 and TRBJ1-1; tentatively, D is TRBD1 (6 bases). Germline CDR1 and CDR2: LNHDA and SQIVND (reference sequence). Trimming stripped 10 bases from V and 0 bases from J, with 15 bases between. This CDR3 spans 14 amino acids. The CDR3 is CATDQGHMNTEAFF. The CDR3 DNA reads TGTGCCACAGACCAGGGGCATATGAACACTGAAGCTTTCTTT.

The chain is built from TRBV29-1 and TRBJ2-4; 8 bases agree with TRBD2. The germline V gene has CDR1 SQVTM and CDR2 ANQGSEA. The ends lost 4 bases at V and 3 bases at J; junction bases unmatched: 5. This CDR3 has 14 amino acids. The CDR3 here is CSVAGGPGKNIQYF. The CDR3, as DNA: TGCAGCGTTGCGGGGGGGCCCGGCAAAAACATTCAGTACTTC.

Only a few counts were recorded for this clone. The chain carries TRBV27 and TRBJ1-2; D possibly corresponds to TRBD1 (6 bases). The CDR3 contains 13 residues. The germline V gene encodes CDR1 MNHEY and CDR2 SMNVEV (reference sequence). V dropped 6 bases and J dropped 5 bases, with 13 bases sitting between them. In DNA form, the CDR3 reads TGTGCCAGCAGGCTAACCGGACAGTATGGCTACACCTTC. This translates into CASRLTGQYGYTF.

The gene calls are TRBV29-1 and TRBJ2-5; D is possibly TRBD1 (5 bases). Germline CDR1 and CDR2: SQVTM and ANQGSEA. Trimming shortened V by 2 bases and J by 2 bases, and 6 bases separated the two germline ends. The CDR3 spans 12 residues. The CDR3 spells CSVERGQETQYF. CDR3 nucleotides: TGCAGCGTTGAAAGGGGACAAGAGACCCAGTACTTC.

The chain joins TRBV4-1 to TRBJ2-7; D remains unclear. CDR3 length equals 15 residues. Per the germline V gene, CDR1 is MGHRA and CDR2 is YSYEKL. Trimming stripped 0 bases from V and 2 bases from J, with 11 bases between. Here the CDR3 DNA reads TGCGCCAGCAGCCAAGATACGACTGTAACCTACGAGCAGTACTTC. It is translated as CASSQDTTVTYEQYF.

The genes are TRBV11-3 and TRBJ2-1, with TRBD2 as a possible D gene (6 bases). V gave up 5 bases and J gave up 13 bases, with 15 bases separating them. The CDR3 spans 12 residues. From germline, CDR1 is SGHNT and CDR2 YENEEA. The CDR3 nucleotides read TGTGCCAGCAGCACATCGGGGGTTCTTCAGTTCTTC. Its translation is CASSTSGVLQFF.

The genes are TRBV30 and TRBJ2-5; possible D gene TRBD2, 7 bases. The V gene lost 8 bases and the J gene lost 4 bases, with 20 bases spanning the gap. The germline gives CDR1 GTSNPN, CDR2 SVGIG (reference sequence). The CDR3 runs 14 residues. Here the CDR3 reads CAPEGGAPGETQYF. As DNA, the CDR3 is TGTGCCCCCGAGGGGGGGGCCCCAGGAGAGACCCAGTACTTC. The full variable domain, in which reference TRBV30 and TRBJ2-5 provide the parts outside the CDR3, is SQTIHQWPATLVQPVGSPLSLECTVEGTSNPNLYWYRQAAGRGLQLLFYSVGIGQISSEVPQNLSASRPQDRQFILSSKKLLLSDSGFYLCAPEGGAPGETQYFGPGTRLLVL.

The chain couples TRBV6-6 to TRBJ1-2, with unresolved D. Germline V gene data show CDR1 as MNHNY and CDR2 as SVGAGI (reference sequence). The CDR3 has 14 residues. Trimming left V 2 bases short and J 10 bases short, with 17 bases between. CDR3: CASSYPIEGSVYTF. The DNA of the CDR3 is TGTGCCAGCAGTTACCCTATTGAGGGATCGGTCTACACCTTC.

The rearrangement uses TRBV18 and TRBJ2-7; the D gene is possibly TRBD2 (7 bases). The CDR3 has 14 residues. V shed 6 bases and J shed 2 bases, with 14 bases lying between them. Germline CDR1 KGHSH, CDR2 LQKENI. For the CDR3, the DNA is TGTGCCAGCTCGGGGGGGGGCACAGCCTACGAGCAGTACTTC. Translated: CASSGGGTAYEQYF.

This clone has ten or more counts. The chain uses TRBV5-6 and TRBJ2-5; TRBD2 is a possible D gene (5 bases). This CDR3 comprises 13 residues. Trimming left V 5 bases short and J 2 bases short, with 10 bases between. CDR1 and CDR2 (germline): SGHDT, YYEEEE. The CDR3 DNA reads TGTGCCAGCAGTTCCGAGGGTCAAGAGACCCAGTACTTC. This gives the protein CASSSEGQETQYF.

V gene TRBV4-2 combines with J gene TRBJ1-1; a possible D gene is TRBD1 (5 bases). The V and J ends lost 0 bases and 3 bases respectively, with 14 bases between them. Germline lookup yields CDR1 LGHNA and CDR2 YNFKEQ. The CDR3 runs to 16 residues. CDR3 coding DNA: TGTGCCAGCAGCCAAGATTCGGAGGGACGGGACACTGAAGCTTTCTTT. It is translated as CASSQDSEGRDTEAFF.

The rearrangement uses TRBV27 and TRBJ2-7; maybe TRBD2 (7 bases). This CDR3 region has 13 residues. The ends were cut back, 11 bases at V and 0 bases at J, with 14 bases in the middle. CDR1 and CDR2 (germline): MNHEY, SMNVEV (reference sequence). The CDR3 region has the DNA TGTGCCGTCCGGGGGGCCCTCTCCTACGAGCAGTACTTC. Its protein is CAVRGALSYEQYF.

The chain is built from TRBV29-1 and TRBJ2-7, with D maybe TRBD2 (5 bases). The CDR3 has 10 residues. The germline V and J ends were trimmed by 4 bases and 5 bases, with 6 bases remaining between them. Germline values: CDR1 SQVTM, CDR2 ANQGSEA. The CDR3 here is CSVVRDEQYF. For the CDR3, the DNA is TGCAGCGTTGTGCGGGACGAGCAGTACTTC.

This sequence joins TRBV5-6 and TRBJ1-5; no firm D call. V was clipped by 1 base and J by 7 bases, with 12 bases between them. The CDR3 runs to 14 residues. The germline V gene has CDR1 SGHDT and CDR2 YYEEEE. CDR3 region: CASSLFAGSQPQHF. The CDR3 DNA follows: TGTGCCAGCAGCTTGTTCGCAGGTTCCCAGCCCCAGCATTTT.

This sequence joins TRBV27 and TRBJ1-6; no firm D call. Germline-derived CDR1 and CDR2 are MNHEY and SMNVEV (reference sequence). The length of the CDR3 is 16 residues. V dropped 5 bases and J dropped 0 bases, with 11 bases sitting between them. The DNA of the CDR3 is TGTGCCAGCAGTGTTTTACTGAGCTCCTATAATTCACCCCTCCACTTT. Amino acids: CASSVLLSSYNSPLHF.

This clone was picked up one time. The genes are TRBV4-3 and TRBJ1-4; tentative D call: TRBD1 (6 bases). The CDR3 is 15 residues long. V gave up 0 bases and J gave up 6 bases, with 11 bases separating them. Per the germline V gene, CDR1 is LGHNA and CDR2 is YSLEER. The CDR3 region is CASSQEEGVDEKLFF. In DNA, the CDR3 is TGCGCCAGCAGCCAAGAAGAGGGGGTGGATGAAAAACTGTTTTTT.

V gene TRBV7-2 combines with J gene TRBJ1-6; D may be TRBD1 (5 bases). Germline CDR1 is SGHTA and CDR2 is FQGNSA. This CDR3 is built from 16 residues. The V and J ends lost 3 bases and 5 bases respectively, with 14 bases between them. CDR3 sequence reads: CASSFVAGMDNSPLHF. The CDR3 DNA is TGTGCCAGCAGCTTCGTTGCAGGGATGGATAATTCACCCCTCCACTTT.

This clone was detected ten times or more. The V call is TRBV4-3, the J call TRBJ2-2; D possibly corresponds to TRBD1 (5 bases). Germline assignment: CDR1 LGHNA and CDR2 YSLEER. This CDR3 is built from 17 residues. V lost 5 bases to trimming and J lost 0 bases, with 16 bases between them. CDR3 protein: CASSSTRGSPNTGELFF. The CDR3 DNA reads TGCGCCAGCAGCTCAACAAGGGGTTCCCCGAACACCGGGGAGCTGTTTTTT.